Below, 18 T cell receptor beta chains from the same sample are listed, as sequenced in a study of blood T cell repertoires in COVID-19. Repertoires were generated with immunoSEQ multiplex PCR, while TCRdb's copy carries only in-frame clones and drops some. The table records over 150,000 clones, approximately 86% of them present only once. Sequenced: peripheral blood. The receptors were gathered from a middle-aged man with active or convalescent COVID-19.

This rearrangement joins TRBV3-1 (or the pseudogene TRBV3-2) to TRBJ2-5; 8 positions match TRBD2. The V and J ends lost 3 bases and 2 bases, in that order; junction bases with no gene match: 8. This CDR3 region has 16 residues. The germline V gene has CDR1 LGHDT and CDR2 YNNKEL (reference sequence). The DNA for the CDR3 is TGTGCCAGCAGCCATCGTAGCGGGGTCAGACAAGAGACCCAGTACTTC. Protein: CASSHRSGVRQETQYF.

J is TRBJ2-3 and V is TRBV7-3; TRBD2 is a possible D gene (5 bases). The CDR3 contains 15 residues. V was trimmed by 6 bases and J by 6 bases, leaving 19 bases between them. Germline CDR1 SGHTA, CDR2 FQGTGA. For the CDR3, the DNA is TGTGCCAGCAGTACAAACCGTCTAGCAGGTGATACGCAGTATTTT. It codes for CASSTNRLAGDTQYF.

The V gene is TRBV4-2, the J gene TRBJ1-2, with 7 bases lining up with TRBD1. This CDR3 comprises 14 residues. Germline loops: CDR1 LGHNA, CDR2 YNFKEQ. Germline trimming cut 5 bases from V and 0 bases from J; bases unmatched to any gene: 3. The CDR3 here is CASSSGTANYGYTF. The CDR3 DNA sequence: TGTGCCAGCAGCTCAGGGACAGCTAACTATGGCTACACCTTC.

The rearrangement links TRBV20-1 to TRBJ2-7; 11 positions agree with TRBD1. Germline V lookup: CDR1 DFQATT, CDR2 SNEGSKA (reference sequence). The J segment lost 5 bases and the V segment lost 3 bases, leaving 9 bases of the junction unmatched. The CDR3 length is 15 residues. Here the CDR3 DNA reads TGCAGTGCTAGTAAGGGGACAGGGGGGAGCGACGAGCAGTACTTC. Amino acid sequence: CSASKGTGGSDEQYF.

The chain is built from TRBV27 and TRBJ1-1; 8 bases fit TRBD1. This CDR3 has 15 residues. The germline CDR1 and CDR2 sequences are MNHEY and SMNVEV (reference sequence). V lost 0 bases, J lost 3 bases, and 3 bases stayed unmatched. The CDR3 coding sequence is TGTGCCAGCAGTTTATCTTTGGGACAGGACACTGAAGCTTTCTTT. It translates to CASSLSLGQDTEAFF.

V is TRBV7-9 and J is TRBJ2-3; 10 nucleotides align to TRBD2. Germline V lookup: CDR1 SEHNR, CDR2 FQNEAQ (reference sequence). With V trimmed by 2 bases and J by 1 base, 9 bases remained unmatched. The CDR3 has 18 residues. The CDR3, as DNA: TGTGCCAGCAGCTTAAAGCGGGGGGGCGTTTTGGGCACAGATACGCAGTATTTT. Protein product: CASSLKRGGVLGTDTQYF.

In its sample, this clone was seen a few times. The CDR3 loop is CASSGGTPGGEAFF. The CDR3 DNA follows: TGCGCCAGCAGCGGCGGGACTCCCGGGGGTGAAGCTTTCTTT. The chain recombines TRBV5-1 with TRBJ1-1, with D tentatively TRBD1 (5 bases). Germline V CDR1 and CDR2: SGHRS, YFSETQ. V was shortened by 4 bases and J by 7 bases, with 17 bases between the two germline ends. The CDR3 has 14 amino acids.

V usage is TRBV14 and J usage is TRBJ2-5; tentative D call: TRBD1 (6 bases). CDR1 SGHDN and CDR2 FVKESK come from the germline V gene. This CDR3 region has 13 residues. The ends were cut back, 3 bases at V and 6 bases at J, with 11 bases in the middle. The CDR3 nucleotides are TGTGCCAGCAGCCAGGGGGCAATACAGACCCAGTACTTC. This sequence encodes CASSQGAIQTQYF.

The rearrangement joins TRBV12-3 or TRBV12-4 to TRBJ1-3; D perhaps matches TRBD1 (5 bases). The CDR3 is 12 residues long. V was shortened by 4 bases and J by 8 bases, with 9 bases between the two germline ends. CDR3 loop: CASSWGGHTIYF. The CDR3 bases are TGTGCCAGCAGTTGGGGGGGACACACCATATATTTT.

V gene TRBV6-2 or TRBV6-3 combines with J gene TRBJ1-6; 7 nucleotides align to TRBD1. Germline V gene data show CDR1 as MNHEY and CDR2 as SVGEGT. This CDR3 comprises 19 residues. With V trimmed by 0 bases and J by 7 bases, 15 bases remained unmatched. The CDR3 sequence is CASSYSSWTGGSPNSPLHF. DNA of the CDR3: TGTGCCAGCAGTTACTCCAGTTGGACAGGCGGATCCCCCAATTCACCCCTCCACTTT.

The DNA of the CDR3 is TGTGCCAGCAGCAGCAAGATTGGAGAGACCCAGTACTTC. It is translated as CASSSKIGETQYF. J is TRBJ2-5 and V is TRBV9; no clear D gene. The CDR3 is 13 residues long. Germline loops: CDR1 SGDLS, CDR2 YYNGEE. V lost 4 bases and J 4 bases, leaving 11 bases between the germline ends.

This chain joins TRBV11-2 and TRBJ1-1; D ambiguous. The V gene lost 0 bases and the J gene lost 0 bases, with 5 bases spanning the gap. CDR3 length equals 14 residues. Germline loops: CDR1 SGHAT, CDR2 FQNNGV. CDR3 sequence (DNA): TGTGCCAGCAGCTTAGATGCGGTGAACACTGAAGCTTTCTTT. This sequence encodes CASSLDAVNTEAFF.

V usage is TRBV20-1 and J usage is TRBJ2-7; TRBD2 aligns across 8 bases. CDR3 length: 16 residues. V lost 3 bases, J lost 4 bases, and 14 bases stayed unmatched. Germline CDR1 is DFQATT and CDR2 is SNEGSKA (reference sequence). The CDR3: CSASGASREGPYEQYF. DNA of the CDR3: TGCAGTGCTAGTGGGGCCAGCCGGGAGGGCCCATACGAGCAGTACTTC.

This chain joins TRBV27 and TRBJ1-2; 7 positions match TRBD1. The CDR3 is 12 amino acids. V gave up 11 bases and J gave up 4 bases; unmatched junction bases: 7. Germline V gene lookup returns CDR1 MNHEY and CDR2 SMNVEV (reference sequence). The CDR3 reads CACRQGPYGYTF. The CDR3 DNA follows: TGTGCCTGTCGACAGGGACCCTATGGCTACACCTTC.

Written as DNA, the CDR3 is TGTGCCAGCAGCAAAGAATCAGGGGGCGAGGATCAGCCCCAGCATTTT. Translating it yields CASSKESGGEDQPQHF. V and J are TRBV21-1 and TRBJ1-5; the table calls TRBD1, which could not be checked here. TRBV21-1 is reported as a pseudogene. The CDR3 runs to 16 residues.

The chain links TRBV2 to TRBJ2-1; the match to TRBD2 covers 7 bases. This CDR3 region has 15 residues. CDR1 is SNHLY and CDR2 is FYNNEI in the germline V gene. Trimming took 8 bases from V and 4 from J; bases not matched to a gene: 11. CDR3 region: CASAKSGVGYNEQFF. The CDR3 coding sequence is TGTGCCAGCGCGAAGAGCGGGGTCGGGTACAATGAGCAGTTCTTC.

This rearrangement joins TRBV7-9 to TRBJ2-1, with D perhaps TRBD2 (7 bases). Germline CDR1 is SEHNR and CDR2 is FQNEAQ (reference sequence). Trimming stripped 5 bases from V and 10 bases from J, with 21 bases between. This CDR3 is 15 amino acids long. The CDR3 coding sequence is TGTGCCAGCAGCCGAGGGGGGGTTTTGAGGGACGAGCAGTTCTTC. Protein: CASSRGGVLRDEQFF.

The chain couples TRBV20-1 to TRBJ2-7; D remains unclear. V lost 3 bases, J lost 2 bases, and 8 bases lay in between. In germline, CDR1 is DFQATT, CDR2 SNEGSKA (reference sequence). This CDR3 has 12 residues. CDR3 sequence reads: CSASPRAYEQYF. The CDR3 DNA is TGCAGTGCTAGTCCCCGGGCCTACGAGCAGTACTTC.